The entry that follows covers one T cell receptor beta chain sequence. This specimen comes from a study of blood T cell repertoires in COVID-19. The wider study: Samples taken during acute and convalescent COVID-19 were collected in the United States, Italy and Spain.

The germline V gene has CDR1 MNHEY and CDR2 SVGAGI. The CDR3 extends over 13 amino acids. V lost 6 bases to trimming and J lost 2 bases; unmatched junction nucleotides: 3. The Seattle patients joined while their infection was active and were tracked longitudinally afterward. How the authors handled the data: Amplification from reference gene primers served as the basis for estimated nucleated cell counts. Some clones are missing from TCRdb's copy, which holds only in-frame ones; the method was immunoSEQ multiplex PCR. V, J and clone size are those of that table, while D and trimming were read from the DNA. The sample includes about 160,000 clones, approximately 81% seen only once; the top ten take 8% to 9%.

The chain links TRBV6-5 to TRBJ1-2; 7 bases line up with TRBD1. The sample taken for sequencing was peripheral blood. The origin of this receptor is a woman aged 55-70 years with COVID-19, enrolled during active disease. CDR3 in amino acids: CASRPTGNYGYTF. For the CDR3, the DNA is TGTGCCAGCAGGCCGACAGGGAACTATGGCTACACCTTC.